This T cell receptor (beta chain) derives from a study of blood T cell repertoires in COVID-19. Study-level background: The origin of the acute and convalescent COVID-19 samples was the United States, Italy and Spain.

Original processing methods: Quantification of nucleated cells was approximated via reference gene primer amplification. Generated by immunoSEQ multiplex PCR, the TCRdb table keeps only in-frame clones and is missing some. V and J calls and clone size follow that table, whereas D and trimming were derived from the DNA. Of around 80,000 clones in the sample, around 80% were seen once. Germline CDR1 is MNHEY and CDR2 is SMNVEV (reference sequence). CDR3 length equals 16 residues. V was clipped by 5 bases and J by 2 bases; unmatched bases: 10. Sequencing was performed on peripheral blood. This TCR was sampled from a woman of 80 years or more with acute or convalescent COVID-19. J is TRBJ2-7 and V is TRBV27; 9 bases align to TRBD1. The CDR3 protein is CASSLRGTGIAYEQYF. CDR3 in DNA: TGTGCCAGCAGTCTGCGGGGGACAGGGATAGCCTACGAGCAGTACTTC.